A single sample gave rise to the 18 T cell receptor beta chains below, sequenced in a study of blood T cells in healthy people across ages. The second PCR ran about 6 to 12 cycles with a sample-barcoded 5' primer and J-beta primers. TCRdb re-derived calls from the 5' RACE reads in MiXCR, one entry per CDR3 protein. The table lists 540,000 or so distinct CDR3 sequences, less than 25% of them singletons, with under 9% in the top ten. The data also belong to a second study, concerning T cells of mothers and their children.

Sequenced sample: blood. These receptors were obtained from a boy younger than 18 in good health.

V is TRBV6-2 or TRBV6-3 and J is TRBJ2-7, with 12 nucleotides matching TRBD1. The CDR3 is 16 amino acids. Trimming removed 6 bases from V and 4 bases from J; junction bases left unmatched: 10. The germline CDR1 and CDR2 sequences are MNHEY and SVGEGT. CDR3 protein: CASRARPGQGAYEQYF. DNA of the CDR3: TGTGCCAGCAGAGCCCGCCCGGGACAGGGGGCTTACGAGCAGTACTTC.

On this clonotype: At one end, the junction sequence differs from germline, possibly due to a read error. This chain uses TRBV7-9 with TRBJ2-7; 8 nucleotides align to TRBD1. Germline CDR1 SEHNR, CDR2 FQNEAQ (reference sequence). The CDR3 runs to 16 residues. The CDR3 loop is CANSLVPDRVSYEQYF. For the CDR3, the DNA is TGTGCCAACAGCTTAGTCCCGGACAGGGTCTCCTACGAGCAGTACTTC.

The chain has TRBV3-1 and TRBJ2-1; 11 nucleotides agree with TRBD2. The V gene's germline CDR1 is LGHDT and CDR2 YNNKEL (reference sequence). The CDR3 is made up of 17 amino acids. The V and J ends lost 4 bases and 7 bases, in that order; junction bases with no gene match: 12. CDR3 in DNA: TGTGCCAGCAGCCCCCTACTGGCTAGCGGGGGGCTGAATGAGCAGTTCTTC. It encodes CASSPLLASGGLNEQFF.

There are many counts of this clonotype. This chain joins TRBV20-1 and TRBJ2-7; no clear D. V was clipped by 3 bases and J by 9 bases, with 18 bases between them. Germline V CDR1 and CDR2: DFQATT, SNEGSKA (reference sequence). This CDR3 contains 13 residues. The CDR3 sequence: CSARRDVIFAQYF. The CDR3 DNA follows: TGCAGTGCTAGGAGAGACGTGATTTTCGCGCAGTACTTC.

There are a few counts of this clonotype. The rearrangement joins TRBV4-1 to TRBJ2-7, with TRBD2 identical over 7 bases. V dropped 1 base and J dropped 2; count of bases not matched to a gene: 5. CDR1 and CDR2 (germline): MGHRA, YSYEKL. The CDR3 contains 15 residues. CDR3 nucleotides: TGCGCCAGCAGCCAAGCTCTAGCGGACACCTACGAGCAGTACTTC. Amino acid sequence: CASSQALADTYEQYF.

This clonotype occurred a few times. The J gene is TRBJ1-4, the V gene TRBV20-1, with 8 bases lining up with TRBD1. Trimming cost V 1 base and J 7 bases; bases outside gene matches: 2. This CDR3 is 13 amino acids long. The germline gives CDR1 DFQATT, CDR2 SNEGSKA (reference sequence). As DNA, the CDR3 is TGCAGTGCTAGAGGGACAGGGTTTGAAAAACTGTTTTTT. Its translation: CSARGTGFEKLFF.

The chain carries TRBV5-4 and TRBJ1-2; 9 bases agree with TRBD1. V lost 4 bases and J lost 4; bases outside the gene matches: 8. CDR1 is SGHNT, CDR2 YYREEE, per germline (reference sequence). The CDR3 extends over 15 amino acids. CDR3 DNA sequence: TGTGCCAGCAGCCATGACCGGGACAGGGTCTATGGCTACACCTTC. The encoded protein is CASSHDRDRVYGYTF.

This clonotype was detected once. This sequence joins TRBV2 and TRBJ2-6, with D tentatively TRBD1 (6 bases). The CDR3 is 14 amino acids. Germline V lookup: CDR1 SNHLY, CDR2 FYNNEI. The V end lost 6 bases, the J end lost 3 bases, and 9 bases lay between the germline ends. The CDR3 DNA is TGTGCCAGCAGACGGACAGATGGGGCCAACGTCCTGACTTTC. It codes for CASRRTDGANVLTF.

This clonotype was detected only a few times. V and J are TRBV9 and TRBJ1-6; TRBD1 is a possible D gene (5 bases). Per germline, CDR1 SGDLS and CDR2 YYNGEE. The CDR3 spans 13 residues. V lost 3 bases and J 6 bases, leaving 7 bases between the germline ends. The CDR3 is CASSADSNSPLHF. CDR3 DNA: TGTGCCAGCAGCGCCGACAGTAATTCACCCCTCCACTTT.

This clonotype was counted between two and nine times. The chain links TRBV7-9 to TRBJ1-5; 9 bases line up with TRBD1. The CDR3 extends over 15 amino acids. Germline V gene sequence: CDR1 SEHNR, CDR2 FQNEAQ (reference sequence). V was pared by 5 bases and J by 7 bases, with 9 bases of the junction left unmatched. The CDR3 spells CASSLTGGQGQPQHF. CDR3 in DNA: TGTGCCAGCAGCCTAACAGGGGGCCAAGGGCAGCCCCAGCATTTT.

V usage is TRBV28 and J usage is TRBJ2-4; 9 bases align to TRBD2. CDR3 length: 16 residues. The J segment lost 1 base and the V segment lost 6 bases, leaving 7 bases of the junction unmatched. Germline V gene data show CDR1 as MDHEN and CDR2 as SYDVKM. CDR3 residues: CASSYGTSRAKNIQYF. CDR3 nucleotides: TGTGCCAGCAGCTACGGGACTAGCAGGGCCAAAAACATTCAGTACTTC.

In its sample, this clonotype was seen a few times. This chain links TRBV7-9 with TRBJ2-5, with D unclear. The germline V gene has CDR1 SEHNR and CDR2 FQNEAQ (reference sequence). Deletions cut 7 bases from V and 11 bases from J, with 11 bases between. The CDR3 runs 10 residues. This chain's CDR3 is CASNPSPQYF. As DNA, the CDR3 is TGTGCCAGCAACCCATCACCGCAGTACTTC.

The rearrangement joins TRBV20-1 to TRBJ2-2, with TRBD2 identical over 9 bases. V lost 0 bases and J lost 4; bases outside the gene matches: 6. Germline CDR1 and CDR2: DFQATT and SNEGSKA (reference sequence). CDR3 length: 16 amino acids. Written as DNA, the CDR3 is TGCAGTGCTAGAGATCGAGCGGGAGGTCTCACCGGGGAGCTGTTTTTT. Encoded protein: CSARDRAGGLTGELFF.

This clonotype was observed a handful of times. The CDR3 protein is CASSHGQGDSYEQYF. The CDR3 region has the DNA TGTGCCAGCAGCCACGGACAGGGGGACTCCTACGAGCAGTACTTC. This rearrangement joins TRBV11-2 to TRBJ2-7, with TRBD1 matching over 10 bases. The V segment lost 5 bases and the J segment 0 bases; nucleotides outside the gene matches: 4. The germline CDR1 and CDR2 sequences are SGHAT and FQNNGV. This CDR3 is 15 amino acids long.

The table lists this clonotype with a few counts. V gene TRBV29-1 combines with J gene TRBJ2-5, with D hard to call. V lost 6 bases and J 4 bases, leaving 18 bases between the germline ends. The CDR3 has 14 amino acids. Germline V lookup: CDR1 SQVTM, CDR2 ANQGSEA. CDR3 sequence (DNA): TGCAGCGTGGGTTTCTGGCCGCGTGTAGAGACCCAGTACTTC. Its protein product is CSVGFWPRVETQYF.

The genes are TRBV20-1 and TRBJ2-5, with TRBD1 matching 9 bases. With the DNA end fitting TRBJ2-7 better, the J assignment may be wrong. From germline, CDR1 is DFQATT and CDR2 SNEGSKA (reference sequence). This CDR3 is built from 15 residues. CDR3 sequence: CSARDSGTGLYEQYF. The CDR3 coding sequence is TGCAGTGCTAGAGATTCGGGGACAGGGCTCTACGAGCAGTACTTC.

The rearrangement links TRBV9 to TRBJ1-2, with 7 nucleotides matching TRBD1. The germline V gene has CDR1 SGDLS and CDR2 YYNGEE. The CDR3 covers 16 residues. Trimming took 4 bases from V and 4 from J; bases not matched to a gene: 13. The CDR3 sequence is CASSPRADRVGYGYTF. In DNA form, the CDR3 reads TGTGCCAGCAGCCCCAGGGCTGACAGGGTGGGCTATGGCTACACCTTC.

The chain employs TRBV20-1 and TRBJ1-2; 8 bases are a match to TRBD1. The CDR3 has 12 amino acids. Germline values: CDR1 DFQATT, CDR2 SNEGSKA (reference sequence). Trimming took 5 bases from V and 5 from J; bases not matched to a gene: 4. This CDR3 is CSARTGKYGYTF. The CDR3 region has the DNA TGCAGTGCTCGGACAGGGAAATATGGCTACACCTTC.